This T cell receptor (beta chain) was retrieved from a study of shared clonotypes between healthy human individuals. Authors' analysis steps: There were no quality scores in the junction-only immunoSEQ sequences, so filtering differed. Sequencing used immunoSEQ multiplex PCR; TCRdb keeps in-frame clones, though not all of them. For V, J and clone size, that table is used; D and trimming come from the DNA. The profile shows about 1,900,000 clones, just under 95% of them singletons. V was clipped by 4 bases and J by 0 bases; unmatched bases: 5. CDR1 is SEHNR and CDR2 is FQNEAQ in the germline V gene (reference sequence). The CDR3 has 15 amino acids. In the naive CD8 group, cells lacked CD45RO and were positively selected for CCR7, so terminally differentiated effector memory CD45RA+ cells were left out.

The receptor was isolated from a man aged 18 to 35 in good health. The rearrangement links TRBV7-9 to TRBJ2-7, with 8 bases aligning to TRBD1. The source material was naive CD8+ T cells sorted from blood. This CDR3 is CASSSDRDPSYEQYF. The CDR3 nucleotides are TGTGCCAGCAGCTCGGACAGGGATCCCTCCTACGAGCAGTACTTC.